The 29 T cell receptor beta chains below were found in one sample sequenced in a study of cytomegalovirus exposure and HLA in healthy donors. The method was immunoSEQ multiplex PCR; TCRdb's version includes in-frame clones alone and lacks a portion of them. The sample contains about 140,000 clones, roughly nine tenths of which appear only once. Sequencing was performed on PBMCs. The source is a man between 18 and 29 years old in good health and CMV-seronegative.

This chain links TRBV5-1 with TRBJ2-1; the match to TRBD2 covers 7 bases. V was pared by 0 bases and J by 7 bases, with 7 bases of the junction left unmatched. This CDR3 region has 15 residues. The germline CDR1 and CDR2 sequences are SGHRS and YFSETQ. The CDR3 DNA sequence: TGCGCCAGCAGCTTGGAGGGGCTAGCGGAGAATGAGCAGTTCTTC. It encodes CASSLEGLAENEQFF.

The rearrangement joins TRBV18 to TRBJ2-6; 10 bases map to TRBD1. The CDR3 is made up of 17 amino acids. V lost 2 bases, J lost 2 bases, and 3 bases stayed unmatched. Germline V gene data show CDR1 as KGHSH and CDR2 as LQKENI. CDR3 region: CASSPIGQGAGANVLTF. DNA for the CDR3: TGTGCCAGCTCACCAATAGGACAGGGGGCTGGGGCCAACGTCCTGACTTTC.

Ten or more counts support this clone. CDR3 bases: TGTGCCAGCAGCAGATACGGGGGAAGTGATGAGCAGTTCTTC. Protein: CASSRYGGSDEQFF. The rearrangement joins TRBV9 to TRBJ2-1; possible D gene TRBD2, 6 bases. The CDR3 is made up of 14 amino acids. Per the germline V gene, CDR1 is SGDLS and CDR2 is YYNGEE. The germline V and J ends were trimmed by 4 bases and 8 bases, with 16 bases remaining between them. The full variable domain, completed using reference TRBV9 and TRBJ2-1, is DSGVTQTPKHLITATGQRVTLRCSPRSGDLSVYWYQQSLDQGLQFLIQYYNGEERAKGNILERFSAQQFPDLHSELNLSSLELGDSALYFCASSRYGGSDEQFFGPGTRLTVL.

The V and J genes are TRBV28 and TRBJ2-3, with 8 bases matching TRBD2. J gave up 2 bases and V 5 bases, and 6 bases lay outside the gene matches. Germline V CDR1 and CDR2: MDHEN, SYDVKM. The CDR3 runs to 15 residues. CDR3 sequence reads: CASSRSGSHTDTQYF. For the CDR3, the DNA is TGTGCCAGCAGTAGAAGCGGGAGTCACACAGATACGCAGTATTTT.

The rearrangement links TRBV5-1 to TRBJ2-2; 7 positions agree with TRBD2. This CDR3 spans 14 amino acids. The junction had 3 bases not matched to a gene; V was cut back by 7 bases and J by 0 bases. Per germline, CDR1 SGHRS and CDR2 YFSETQ. The CDR3 spells CASGEGPNTGELFF. As DNA, the CDR3 is TGCGCCAGCGGGGAGGGCCCGAACACCGGGGAGCTGTTTTTT.

This chain links TRBV10-3 with TRBJ2-3; TRBD2 agrees at 7 bases. Germline trimming cut 4 bases from V and 1 base from J; bases unmatched to any gene: 5. The CDR3 runs to 15 residues. Germline V lookup: CDR1 ENHRY, CDR2 SYGVKD. CDR3 sequence reads: CAISVGGSGTDTQYF. The CDR3 DNA reads as TGTGCCATCAGTGTGGGGGGGAGTGGCACAGATACGCAGTATTTT.

The chain is built from TRBV28 and TRBJ1-5; a possible D gene is TRBD1 (5 bases). The CDR3 is made up of 15 amino acids. Germline V CDR1 and CDR2: MDHEN, SYDVKM. V was trimmed by 7 bases and J by 5 bases, leaving 18 bases between them. For the CDR3, the DNA is TGTGCCAGCACCGAAAAGTTGGGGGAGGATCAGCCCCAGCATTTT. It yields the protein CASTEKLGEDQPQHF.

V is TRBV27 and J is TRBJ2-6, with 8 bases lining up with TRBD1. After removal of 1 base from V and 2 bases from J, the junction contained 7 bases not matched to a gene. CDR1 is MNHEY, CDR2 SMNVEV, per germline (reference sequence). The CDR3 is 18 amino acids. For the CDR3, the DNA is TGTGCCAGCAGTTTATGGGGGCAGGGGGCAACTGGGGCCAACGTCCTGACTTTC. It codes for CASSLWGQGATGANVLTF.

The V gene is TRBV18, the J gene TRBJ1-2, with D tentatively TRBD1 (5 bases). Germline V gives CDR1 KGHSH, CDR2 LQKENI. The CDR3 contains 15 residues. Between the trimmed V and J ends, which lost 3 bases and 2 bases, there was a span of 13 bases. The CDR3 spells CASSPVAGLNYGYTF. The CDR3 nucleotides read TGTGCCAGCTCACCTGTGGCGGGGCTCAACTATGGCTACACCTTC.

The chain has TRBV9 and TRBJ2-1; possibly TRBD2 for D (5 bases). The CDR3 length is 17 residues. With 2 bases removed from V and 4 bases from J, the gap between germline ends came to 19 bases. Germline V gives CDR1 SGDLS, CDR2 YYNGEE. CDR3 protein: CASSVGGSVLSYNEQFF. The DNA of the CDR3 is TGTGCCAGCAGCGTGGGTGGGAGTGTACTATCTTACAATGAGCAGTTCTTC.

The rearrangement joins TRBV29-1 to TRBJ1-1; D gene uncertain. V was cut by 7 bases and J by 0 bases, with 18 bases left in between. The CDR3 consists of 15 residues. Germline loops: CDR1 SQVTM, CDR2 ANQGSEA. The CDR3 bases are TGCAGCGCTTTAACAGAGTTGATTATGAACACTGAAGCTTTCTTT. Its translation: CSALTELIMNTEAFF.

This chain connects TRBV6-1 to TRBJ1-6; no clear D. V dropped 2 bases and J dropped 2 bases, with 10 bases sitting between them. The CDR3 covers 16 residues. The V gene's germline CDR1 is MNHNS and CDR2 SASEGT. This chain's CDR3 is CASSESSSAYNSPLHF. The CDR3 bases are TGTGCCAGCAGTGAAAGTAGCTCCGCCTATAATTCACCCCTCCACTTT.

The gene calls are TRBV5-1 and TRBJ1-4, with TRBD1 identical over 9 bases. The CDR3 is made up of 15 amino acids. Germline trimming cut 1 base from V and 8 bases from J; bases unmatched to any gene: 6. The germline V gene encodes CDR1 SGHRS and CDR2 YFSETQ. The CDR3 DNA reads as TGCGCCAGCAGCTTGTTGGGACAGGGTGAAGAAAAACTGTTTTTT. Its protein is CASSLLGQGEEKLFF. Looking up the rest from reference TRBV5-1 and TRBJ1-4 gives the full variable domain: KAGVTQTPRYLIKTRGQQVTLSCSPISGHRSVSWYQQTPGQGLQFLFEYFSETQRNKGNFPGRFSGRQFSNSRSEMNVSTLELGDSALYLCASSLLGQGEEKLFFGSGTQLSVL.

The rearrangement joins TRBV6-6 to TRBJ2-1, with D possibly matching TRBD2 (5 bases). The V and J ends lost 0 bases and 6 bases respectively, with 15 bases between them. Germline V gene lookup returns CDR1 MNHNY and CDR2 SVGAGI (reference sequence). CDR3 size: 16 residues. The CDR3 spells CASSYSNGGGINEQFF. The CDR3 nucleotides read TGTGCCAGCAGTTACTCGAACGGAGGAGGAATCAATGAGCAGTTCTTC.

The chain links TRBV5-8 to TRBJ1-1; 9 nucleotides align to TRBD1. CDR1 SGHTS and CDR2 YDEGEE come from the germline V gene. V shed 3 bases, J shed 3 bases, and the junction held 6 bases outside the gene matches. The CDR3 is 15 residues long. CDR3 bases: TGTGCCAGCAGCTCACAGGGGGCACTTTACACTGAAGCTTTCTTT. This translates into CASSSQGALYTEAFF.

The J gene is TRBJ2-7, the V gene TRBV5-4; 11 nucleotides agree with TRBD2. CDR3 length equals 14 residues. V lost 4 bases and J lost 3; bases outside the gene matches: 3. CDR1 is SGHNT and CDR2 is YYREEE in the germline V gene (reference sequence). CDR3 region: CASSVLAGDYEQYF. The CDR3 DNA follows: TGTGCCAGCAGCGTACTAGCGGGGGACTACGAGCAGTACTTC. Filled out from reference TRBV5-4 and TRBJ2-7, the complete variable domain reads ETGVTQSPTHLIKTRGQQVTLRCSSQSGHNTVSWYQQALGQGPQFIFQYYREEENGRGNFPPRFSGLQFPNYSSELNVNALELDDSALYLCASSVLAGDYEQYFGPGTRLTVT.

This clone was counted once. The chain uses TRBV5-6 and TRBJ2-5, with D possibly TRBD1 on 6 matching bases. Germline V CDR1 and CDR2: SGHDT, YYEEEE. The V end was cut by 4 bases, the J end by 2 bases, with 9 bases between. The length of the CDR3 is 13 residues. DNA of the CDR3: TGTGCCAGCAGCCCCAGGGGTCAAGAGACCCAGTACTTC. As protein: CASSPRGQETQYF.

The chain employs TRBV7-2 and TRBJ2-7, with D hard to call. The germline CDR1 and CDR2 sequences are SGHTA and FQGNSA. V was cut by 5 bases and J by 4 bases, with 21 bases left in between. The length of the CDR3 is 16 residues. For the CDR3, the DNA is TGTGCCAGCAGCACCCGACAAGGCCCCACCCCATACGAGCAGTACTTC. It is translated as CASSTRQGPTPYEQYF. The variable domain in full, completed from reference TRBV7-2 and TRBJ2-7, reads GAGVSQSPSNKVTEKGKDVELRCDPISGHTALYWYRQSLGQGLEFLIYFQGNSAPDKSGLPSDRFSAERTGGSVSTLTIQRTQQEDSAVYLCASSTRQGPTPYEQYFGPGTRLTVT.

V gene TRBV5-1 combines with J gene TRBJ2-7; 10 bases are a match to TRBD1. V was pared by 4 bases and J by 5 bases, with 6 bases of the junction left unmatched. This CDR3 is 14 amino acids long. Per the germline V gene, CDR1 is SGHRS and CDR2 is YFSETQ. As DNA, the CDR3 is TGCGCCAGCAGCGCGCGGGACAGGGGCCACGAGCAGTACTTC. It codes for CASSARDRGHEQYF.

This chain joins TRBV14 and TRBJ2-7, with D maybe TRBD1 (5 bases). This CDR3 has 15 amino acids. In germline, CDR1 is SGHDN, CDR2 FVKESK. V dropped 5 bases and J dropped 4 bases, with 18 bases sitting between them. The CDR3 here is CASSSTGELLYEQYF. The CDR3 region has the DNA TGTGCCAGCAGCTCCACAGGAGAACTACTTTACGAGCAGTACTTC. Looking up the rest from reference TRBV14 and TRBJ2-7 gives the full variable domain: EAGVTQFPSHSVIEKGQTVTLRCDPISGHDNLYWYRRVMGKEIKFLLHFVKESKQDESGMPNNRFLAERTGGTYSTLKVQPAELEDSGVYFCASSSTGELLYEQYFGPGTRLTVT.

The table lists this clone with a count of one. V usage is TRBV7-7 and J usage is TRBJ2-3, with a weak D call TRBD2 (6 bases). The CDR3 has 16 residues. Trimming pared 1 base from V and 1 base from J, leaving 12 bases between. In germline, CDR1 is SSHAT, CDR2 FNYEAQ (reference sequence). As DNA, the CDR3 is TGTGCCAGCAGCTTAGTCCCCGGGGAGGGCACAGATACGCAGTATTTT. Its protein product is CASSLVPGEGTDTQYF.

The chain has TRBV4-3 and TRBJ2-5; no reliable D call. V was pared by 2 bases and J by 2 bases, with 6 bases between. The CDR3 length is 13 residues. Germline-derived CDR1 and CDR2 are LGHNA and YSLEER. This CDR3 reads CASSQLLQETQYF. CDR3 bases: TGCGCCAGCAGCCAACTACTACAAGAGACCCAGTACTTC.

V and J are TRBV6-5 and TRBJ2-3; D gene uncertain. This CDR3 region has 15 residues. Germline CDR1 reads MNHEY; CDR2 reads SVGAGI. V was pared by 5 bases and J by 1 base, with 13 bases between. CDR3 protein: CASSPYAHGTDTQYF. The CDR3 DNA sequence: TGTGCCAGCAGTCCCTATGCGCACGGCACAGATACGCAGTATTTT.

The rearrangement joins TRBV28 to TRBJ1-1; no reliable D call. The CDR3 spans 11 residues. Germline CDR1 is MDHEN and CDR2 is SYDVKM. The germline V and J ends were trimmed by 6 bases and 1 base, with 3 bases remaining between them. CDR3 sequence (DNA): TGTGCCAGCAGCCAGAACACTGAAGCTTTCTTT. This sequence encodes CASSQNTEAFF.

CDR3 DNA: TGCGCCAGCAGCCAATCTCTAGCGGGCAAAGAGACCCAGTACTTC. Protein product: CASSQSLAGKETQYF. The chain carries TRBV4-1 and TRBJ2-5; 8 bases agree with TRBD2. Germline lookup yields CDR1 MGHRA and CDR2 YSYEKL. The CDR3 loop spans 15 amino acids. V shed 2 bases and J 3 bases; nucleotides not matched to a gene: 5.

The chain combines TRBV6-1 with TRBJ1-5; D is unresolved. CDR3 length equals 15 residues. Germline lookup yields CDR1 MNHNS and CDR2 SASEGT. V lost 3 bases and J 3 bases, leaving 12 bases between the germline ends. The CDR3 DNA sequence: TGTGCCAGCAGTGATCTCCAGGTTAACAATCAGCCCCAGCATTTT. Encoded protein: CASSDLQVNNQPQHF.

The chain joins TRBV28 to TRBJ2-7, with a weak D call TRBD1 (6 bases). V lost 7 bases and J lost 4, with 14 bases in between. The CDR3 has 13 residues. Germline values: CDR1 MDHEN, CDR2 SYDVKM. DNA of the CDR3: TGTGCCAGCACAGACAGGCGCGGATACGAGCAGTACTTC. Translating it yields CASTDRRGYEQYF.

The chain is built from TRBV7-9 and TRBJ2-7, with D possibly TRBD1 on 6 matching bases. The CDR3 loop spans 12 amino acids. Germline V gene data show CDR1 as SEHNR and CDR2 as FQNEAQ (reference sequence). Trimming left V 4 bases short and J 3 bases short, with 7 bases between. As DNA, the CDR3 is TGTGCCAGCAGCTGGACAGTCTACGAGCAGTACTTC. The encoded protein is CASSWTVYEQYF. Full variable domain (remainder filled in from reference TRBV7-9 and TRBJ2-7): DTGVSQNPRHKITKRGQNVTFRCDPISEHNRLYWYRQTLGQGPEFLTYFQNEAQLEKSRLLSDRFSAERPKGSFSTLEIQRTEQGDSAMYLCASSWTVYEQYFGPGTRLTVT.

The genes are TRBV11-3 and TRBJ2-7; tentatively, D is TRBD1 (6 bases). V lost 5 bases, J lost 5 bases, and 13 bases lay in between. There are 13 residues in the CDR3. Germline V CDR1 and CDR2: SGHNT, YENEEA. CDR3 nucleotide sequence: TGTGCCAGCAGCCGAACAGGGCCCGACGAGCAGTACTTC. The encoded protein is CASSRTGPDEQYF.